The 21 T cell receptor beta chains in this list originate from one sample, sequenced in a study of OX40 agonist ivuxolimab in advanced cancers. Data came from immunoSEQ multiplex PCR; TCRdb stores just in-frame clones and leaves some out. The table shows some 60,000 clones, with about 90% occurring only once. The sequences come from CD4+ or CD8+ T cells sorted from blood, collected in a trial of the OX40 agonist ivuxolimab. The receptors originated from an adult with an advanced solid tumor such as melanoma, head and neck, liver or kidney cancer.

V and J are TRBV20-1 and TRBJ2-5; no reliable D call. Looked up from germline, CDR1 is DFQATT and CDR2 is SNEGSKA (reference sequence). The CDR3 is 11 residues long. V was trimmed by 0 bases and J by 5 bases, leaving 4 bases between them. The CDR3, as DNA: TGCAGTGCTAGAGATTGGGAGACCCAGTACTTC. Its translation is CSARDWETQYF.

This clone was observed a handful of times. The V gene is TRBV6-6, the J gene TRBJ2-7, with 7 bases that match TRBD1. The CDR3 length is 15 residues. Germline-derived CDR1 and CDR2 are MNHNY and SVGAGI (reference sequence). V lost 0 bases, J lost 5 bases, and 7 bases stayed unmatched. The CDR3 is CASSYSSDRFDEQYF. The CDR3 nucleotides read TGTGCCAGCAGTTACTCCTCGGACAGGTTCGACGAGCAGTACTTC.

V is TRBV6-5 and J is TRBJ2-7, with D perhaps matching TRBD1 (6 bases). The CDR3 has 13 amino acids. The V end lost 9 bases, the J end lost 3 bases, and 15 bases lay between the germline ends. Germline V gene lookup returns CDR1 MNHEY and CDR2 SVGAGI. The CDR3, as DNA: TGTGCCAGTAGCTTAGGACAGCTCTACGAGCAGTACTTC. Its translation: CASSLGQLYEQYF.

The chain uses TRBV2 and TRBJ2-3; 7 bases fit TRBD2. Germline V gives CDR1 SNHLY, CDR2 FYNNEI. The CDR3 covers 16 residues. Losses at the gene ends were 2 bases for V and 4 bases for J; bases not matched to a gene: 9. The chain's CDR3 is CASSEYGGRAADTQYF. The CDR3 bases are TGTGCCAGCAGTGAATATGGTGGGAGGGCCGCAGATACGCAGTATTTT.

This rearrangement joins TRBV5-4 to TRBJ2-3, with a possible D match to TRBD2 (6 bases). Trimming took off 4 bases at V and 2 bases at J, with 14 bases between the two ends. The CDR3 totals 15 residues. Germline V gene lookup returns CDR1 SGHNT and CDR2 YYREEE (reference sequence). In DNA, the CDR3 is TGTGCCAGCAGCGCCGGACTGGGACTCACAGATACGCAGTATTTT. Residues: CASSAGLGLTDTQYF. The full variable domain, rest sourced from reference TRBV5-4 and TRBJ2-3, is ETGVTQSPTHLIKTRGQQVTLRCSSQSGHNTVSWYQQALGQGPQFIFQYYREEENGRGNFPPRFSGLQFPNYSSELNVNALELDDSALYLCASSAGLGLTDTQYFGPGTRLTVL.

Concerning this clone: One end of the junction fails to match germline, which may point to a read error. The CDR3 bases are TGTGCCAGCAGTGAAGACGGAACACGGCTAGTCCATTTT. This gives the protein CASSEDGTRLVHF. The chain is built from TRBV2 and TRBJ2-3; no firm D call. Germline CDR1 is SNHLY and CDR2 is FYNNEI. The CDR3 sequence is 13 residues long. The full variable domain, with the rest looked up from reference TRBV2 and TRBJ2-3, is EPEVTQTPSHQVTQMGQEVILRCVPISNHLYFYWYRQILGQKVEFLVSFYNNEISEKSEIFDDQFSVERPDGSNFTLKIRSTKLEDSAMYFCASSEDGTRLVHFGPGTRLTVL.

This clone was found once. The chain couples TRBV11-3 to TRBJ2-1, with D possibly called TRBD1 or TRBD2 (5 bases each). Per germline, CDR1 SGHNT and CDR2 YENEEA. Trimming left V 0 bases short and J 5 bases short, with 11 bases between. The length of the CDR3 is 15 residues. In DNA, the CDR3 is TGTGCCAGCAGCTTAGAAGGGGCGGAGGACAATGAGCAGTTCTTC. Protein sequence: CASSLEGAEDNEQFF. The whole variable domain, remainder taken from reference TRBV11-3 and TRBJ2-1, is EAGVVQSPRYKIIEKKQPVAFWCNPISGHNTLYWYLQNLGQGPELLIRYENEEAVDDSQLPKDRFSAERLKGVDSTLKIQPAELGDSAVYLCASSLEGAEDNEQFFGPGTRLTVL.

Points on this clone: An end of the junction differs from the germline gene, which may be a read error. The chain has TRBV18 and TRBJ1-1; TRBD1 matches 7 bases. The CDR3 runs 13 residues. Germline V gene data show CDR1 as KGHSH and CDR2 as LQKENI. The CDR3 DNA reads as TGTGCCAGCTCCCCACTCGAGGGGGCCCAAGCTTTCTTT. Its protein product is CASSPLEGAQAFF.

The CDR3 loop reads CASSMLGGAGNTEAFF. DNA of the CDR3: TGTGCCAGTAGTATGTTAGGGGGCGCGGGGAACACTGAAGCTTTCTTT. The V call is TRBV19, the J call TRBJ1-1; 7 bases map to TRBD1. CDR3 length: 16 residues. Germline trimming cut 3 bases from V and 1 base from J; bases unmatched to any gene: 8. CDR1 LNHDA and CDR2 SQIVND come from the germline V gene (reference sequence).

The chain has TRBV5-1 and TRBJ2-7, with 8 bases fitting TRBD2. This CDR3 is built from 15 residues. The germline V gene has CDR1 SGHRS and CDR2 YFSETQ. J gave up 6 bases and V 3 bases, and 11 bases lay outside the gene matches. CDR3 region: CASSSGGTRASEQYF. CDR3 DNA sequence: TGCGCCAGCAGCTCGGGCGGGACTAGGGCATCCGAGCAGTACTTC. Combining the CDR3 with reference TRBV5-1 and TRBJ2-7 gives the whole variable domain KAGVTQTPRYLIKTRGQQVTLSCSPISGHRSVSWYQQTPGQGLQFLFEYFSETQRNKGNFPGRFSGRQFSNSRSEMNVSTLELGDSALYLCASSSGGTRASEQYFGPGTRLTVT.

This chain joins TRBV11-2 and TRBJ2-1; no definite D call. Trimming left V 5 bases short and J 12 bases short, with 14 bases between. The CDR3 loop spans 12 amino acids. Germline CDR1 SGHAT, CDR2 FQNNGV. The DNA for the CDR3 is TGTGCCAGCAGCCAGACCAGATCAGGGCAGTTCTTC. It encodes CASSQTRSGQFF.

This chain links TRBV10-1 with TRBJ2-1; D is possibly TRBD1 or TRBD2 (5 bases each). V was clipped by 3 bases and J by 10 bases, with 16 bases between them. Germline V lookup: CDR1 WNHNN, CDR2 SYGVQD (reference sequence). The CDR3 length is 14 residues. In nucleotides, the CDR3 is TGCGCCAGCAGTGAATCGGCTAGGTGGGACGAGCAGTTCTTC. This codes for CASSESARWDEQFF.

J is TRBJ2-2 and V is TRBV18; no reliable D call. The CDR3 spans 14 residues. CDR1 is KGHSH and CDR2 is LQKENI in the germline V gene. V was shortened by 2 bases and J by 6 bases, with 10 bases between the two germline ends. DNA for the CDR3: TGTGCCAGCTCACCAAGTACGGTTTCCGGGGAGCTGTTTTTT. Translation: CASSPSTVSGELFF.

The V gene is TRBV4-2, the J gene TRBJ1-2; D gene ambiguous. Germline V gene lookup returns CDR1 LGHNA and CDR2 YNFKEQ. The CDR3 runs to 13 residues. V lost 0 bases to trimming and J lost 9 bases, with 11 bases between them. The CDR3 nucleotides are TGTGCCAGCAGCCAAGATATATACGGGAGCTACACCTTC. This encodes CASSQDIYGSYTF.

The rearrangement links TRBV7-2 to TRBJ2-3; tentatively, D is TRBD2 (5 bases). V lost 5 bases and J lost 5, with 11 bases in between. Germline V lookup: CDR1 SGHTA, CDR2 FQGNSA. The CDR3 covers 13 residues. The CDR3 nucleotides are TGTGCCAGCAGCCTCCGGAGGAGAGATACGCAGTATTTT. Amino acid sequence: CASSLRRRDTQYF. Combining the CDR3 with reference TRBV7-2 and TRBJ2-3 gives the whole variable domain GAGVSQSPSNKVTEKGKDVELRCDPISGHTALYWYRQSLGQGLEFLIYFQGNSAPDKSGLPSDRFSAERTGGSVSTLTIQRTQQEDSAVYLCASSLRRRDTQYFGPGTRLTVL.

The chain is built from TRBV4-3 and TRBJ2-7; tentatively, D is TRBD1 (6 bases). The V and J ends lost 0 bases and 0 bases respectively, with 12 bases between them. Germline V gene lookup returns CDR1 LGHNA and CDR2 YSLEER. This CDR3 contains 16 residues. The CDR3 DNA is TGCGCCAGCAGCCAAGAAGGGGGATTCTACTCCTACGAGCAGTACTTC. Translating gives CASSQEGGFYSYEQYF.

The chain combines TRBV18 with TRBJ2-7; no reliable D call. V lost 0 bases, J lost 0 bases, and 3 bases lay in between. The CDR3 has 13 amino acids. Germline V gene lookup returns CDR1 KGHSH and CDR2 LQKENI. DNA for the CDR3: TGTGCCAGCTCACCACCGCTCTCCTACGAGCAGTACTTC. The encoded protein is CASSPPLSYEQYF.

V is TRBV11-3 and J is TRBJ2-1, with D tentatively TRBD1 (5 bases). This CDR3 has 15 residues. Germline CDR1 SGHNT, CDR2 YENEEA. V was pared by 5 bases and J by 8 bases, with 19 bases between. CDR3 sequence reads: CASSPQANAYDEQFF. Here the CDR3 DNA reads TGTGCCAGCAGCCCACAGGCGAACGCGTACGATGAGCAGTTCTTC.

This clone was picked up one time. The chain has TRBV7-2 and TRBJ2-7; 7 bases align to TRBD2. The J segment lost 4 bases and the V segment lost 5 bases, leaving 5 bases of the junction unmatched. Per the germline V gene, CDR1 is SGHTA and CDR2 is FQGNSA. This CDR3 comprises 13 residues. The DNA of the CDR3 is TGTGCCAGCAGCCCTAGCGGAGTTTACGAGCAGTACTTC. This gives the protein CASSPSGVYEQYF.

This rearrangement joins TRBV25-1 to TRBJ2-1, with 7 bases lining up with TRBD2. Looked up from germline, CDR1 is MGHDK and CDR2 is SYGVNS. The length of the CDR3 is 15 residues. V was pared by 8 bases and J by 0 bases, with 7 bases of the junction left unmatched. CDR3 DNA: TGTGCCAGCGGGGAGGGCGGGGCCTCCTACAATGAGCAGTTCTTC. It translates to CASGEGGASYNEQFF.

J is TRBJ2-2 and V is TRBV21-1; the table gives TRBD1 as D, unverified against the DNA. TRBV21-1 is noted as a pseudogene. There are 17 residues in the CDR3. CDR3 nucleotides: TGTGCCAGCAGCAAAGATGGGCGGACAGGGGGCCCCGGGGAGCTGTTTTTT. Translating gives CASSKDGRTGGPGELFF.